Following are 15 T cell receptor beta chains from one sample sequenced in a study of T cell changes during pregnancy in multiple sclerosis. Data came from immunoSEQ multiplex PCR; TCRdb stores just in-frame clones and leaves some out. The sample holds about 75,000 clones, roughly nine tenths seen once. Sequences were derived from peripheral blood, sampled in the first trimester of pregnancy. The receptors were sampled from a female donor in good health, enrolled as a control in a pregnancy study.

This clone was observed a few times. The chain is built from TRBV7-2 and TRBJ2-1, with 11 bases matching TRBD2. V trimming: 6 bases; J trimming: 7 bases; junction bases outside the gene matches: 11. The germline CDR1 and CDR2 sequences are SGHTA and FQGNSA. This CDR3 has 16 residues. The CDR3 spells CASRHPTSGRSNEQFF. In nucleotides, the CDR3 is TGTGCCAGCAGACATCCTACTAGCGGGAGATCAAATGAGCAGTTCTTC. The full variable domain, completed using reference TRBV7-2 and TRBJ2-1, is GAGVSQSPSNKVTEKGKDVELRCDPISGHTALYWYRQSLGQGLEFLIYFQGNSAPDKSGLPSDRFSAERTGGSVSTLTIQRTQQEDSAVYLCASRHPTSGRSNEQFFGPGTRLTVL.

In nucleotides, the CDR3 is TGTGCCAGTAATAGGCAGGGTGATTCAGATACGCAGTATTTT. As protein: CASNRQGDSDTQYF. The chain carries TRBV19 and TRBJ2-3; TRBD1 might be the D (5 bases). CDR3 length equals 14 residues. The ends were cut back, 7 bases at V and 4 bases at J, with 15 bases in the middle. CDR1 is LNHDA and CDR2 is SQIVND in the germline V gene (reference sequence).

The chain recombines TRBV27 with TRBJ2-7; 10 bases align to TRBD1. CDR3 length equals 17 residues. Germline V gene sequence: CDR1 MNHEY, CDR2 SMNVEV (reference sequence). V shed 0 bases, J shed 3 bases, and the junction held 8 bases outside the gene matches. The DNA of the CDR3 is TGTGCCAGCAGTTTATCCCTGACAGGGGGCGCGGACTACGAGCAGTACTTC. Residues: CASSLSLTGGADYEQYF.

The V call is TRBV5-4, the J call TRBJ2-5, with 9 bases lining up with TRBD1. The germline CDR1 and CDR2 sequences are SGHNT and YYREEE (reference sequence). The ends lost 5 bases at V and 5 bases at J; junction bases unmatched: 7. This CDR3 comprises 14 residues. CDR3 in DNA: TGTGCCAGCAGAGATACAGGGGGCGAGGAGACCCAGTACTTC. Amino acids: CASRDTGGEETQYF.

The rearrangement joins TRBV6-5 to TRBJ2-7; TRBD2 matches at 8 bases. CDR3 length: 14 residues. V dropped 7 bases and J dropped 9; count of bases not matched to a gene: 14. Germline-derived CDR1 and CDR2 are MNHEY and SVGAGI. In nucleotides, the CDR3 is TGTGCCAGCACCTCCCCGGGGGGGGTGGCTGGGCAGTACTTC. This encodes CASTSPGGVAGQYF.

This rearrangement joins TRBV7-2 to TRBJ2-3, with TRBD2 identical over 8 bases. Germline V CDR1 and CDR2: SGHTA, FQGNSA. Trimming cost V 5 bases and J 3 bases; bases outside gene matches: 10. The CDR3 is 16 amino acids. CDR3 sequence (DNA): TGTGCCAGCAGCGAAAGAGGATCGGGGGGGACAGATACGCAGTATTTT. Its translation is CASSERGSGGTDTQYF.

The V and J genes are TRBV7-2 and TRBJ1-5, with no clear D. The CDR3 loop spans 16 amino acids. Germline V lookup: CDR1 SGHTA, CDR2 FQGNSA. V dropped 1 base and J dropped 8 bases, with 18 bases sitting between them. CDR3: CASSLGGGIDKKPQHF. In DNA, the CDR3 is TGTGCCAGCAGCTTAGGAGGAGGGATTGATAAGAAGCCCCAGCATTTT.

The chain carries TRBV7-2 and TRBJ2-7, with TRBD2 identical over 9 bases. V lost 3 bases and J lost 4; bases outside the gene matches: 4. This CDR3 is 14 amino acids long. In germline, CDR1 is SGHTA, CDR2 FQGNSA. Here the CDR3 DNA reads TGTGCCAGCAGCTTTGCGACTAGCGGATACGAGCAGTACTTC. As protein: CASSFATSGYEQYF.

This clone was observed a single time. V is TRBV7-6 and J is TRBJ2-3; the D is unclear. Germline values: CDR1 SGHVS, CDR2 FNYEAQ. The V end was cut by 2 bases, the J end by 0 bases, with 3 bases between. The CDR3 extends over 13 amino acids. In nucleotides, the CDR3 is TGTGCCAGCAGCTTACCGAGCACAGATACGCAGTATTTT. Translated: CASSLPSTDTQYF.

This clone occurred many times. The rearrangement joins TRBV18 to TRBJ1-2; D not certain. CDR1 KGHSH and CDR2 LQKENI come from the germline V gene. Trimming pared 3 bases from V and 6 bases from J, leaving 17 bases between. The CDR3 runs to 15 residues. CDR3 coding DNA: TGTGCCAGCTCACCGACCGGGAGAATAAAGAATGGCTACACCTTC. It translates to CASSPTGRIKNGYTF.

V is TRBV14 and J is TRBJ1-1; D may be TRBD1 (5 bases). V shed 2 bases and J shed 1 base, with 26 bases lying between them. CDR1 and CDR2 from the germline V gene are SGHDN and FVKESK. The CDR3 totals 20 residues. CDR3 nucleotides: TGTGCCAGCAGCCAACGAAACCCCTGGCAGGGCCCAACGTCGAACACTGAAGCTTTCTTT. Protein product: CASSQRNPWQGPTSNTEAFF.

This chain connects TRBV7-2 to TRBJ1-2; D unclear. This CDR3 has 13 amino acids. V was shortened by 5 bases and J by 4 bases, with 11 bases between the two germline ends. Germline V gene sequence: CDR1 SGHTA, CDR2 FQGNSA. CDR3 sequence reads: CASSQFGFYGYTF. The DNA of the CDR3 is TGTGCCAGCAGCCAATTCGGGTTCTATGGCTACACCTTC.

The V call is TRBV4-1, the J call TRBJ1-4; possible D gene TRBD1, 5 bases. The CDR3 totals 14 residues. CDR1 and CDR2 (germline): MGHRA, YSYEKL. V lost 1 base and J lost 6, with 9 bases in between. CDR3 nucleotide sequence: TGCGCCAGCAGCCAAGGTATAGGGGATGAAAAACTGTTTTTT. It translates to CASSQGIGDEKLFF.

V and J are TRBV7-6 and TRBJ2-1, with 7 positions matching TRBD1. This CDR3 has 13 amino acids. The V segment lost 7 bases and the J segment 9 bases; nucleotides outside the gene matches: 9. Per germline, CDR1 SGHVS and CDR2 FNYEAQ. As DNA, the CDR3 is TGTGCCAGCACCAGTAACAGGGGCGGTGAGCAGTTCTTC. Translating it yields CASTSNRGGEQFF.

The chain is built from TRBV6-5 and TRBJ2-3; TRBD2 aligns across 7 bases. The germline gives CDR1 MNHEY, CDR2 SVGAGI. With V trimmed by 6 bases and J by 2 bases, 8 bases remained unmatched. This CDR3 is built from 15 residues. The CDR3 protein is CASRRSGPDTDTQYF. CDR3 nucleotide sequence: TGTGCCAGCAGACGTAGCGGGCCTGACACAGATACGCAGTATTTT.